One and the same sample provided the 4 T cell receptor beta chains below, sequenced in a study of metastatic and nonmetastatic thyroid tumors. TCRdb reassembled clones from the PCR reads with MiXCR. There are just over 70,000 clones in the sample; 18% occur only once, and around 13% lies in the top ten. Every patient underwent thyroid surgery untreated. Sequenced material: blood. Every receptor here comes from a female donor with papillary thyroid cancer or a benign thyroid nodule (not recorded which). Some clones in this sample may be carry-over from other donors' samples.

In its sample, this clone was seen many times. V gene TRBV10-2 combines with J gene TRBJ2-1; D assignment may be TRBD1 or TRBD2 (6 bases each). V was clipped by 2 bases and J by 7 bases, with 18 bases between them. This CDR3 contains 16 residues. Germline V lookup: CDR1 WSHSY, CDR2 SAAADI. CDR3: CASSEMGGAPKNEQFF. The CDR3 DNA reads as TGCGCCAGCAGTGAGATGGGGGGCGCTCCCAAGAATGAGCAGTTCTTC.

This clone was counted at least ten times. The chain has TRBV6-1 and TRBJ2-7; TRBD1 matches 10 bases. This CDR3 has 14 residues. Germline V CDR1 and CDR2: MNHNS, SASEGT. V lost 7 bases and J lost 3; bases outside the gene matches: 6. The CDR3 bases are TGTGCCAGCACTCTTGGACAGGGGGTCTACGAGCAGTACTTC. Its protein is CASTLGQGVYEQYF.

This clone showed up just a few times. This rearrangement joins TRBV20-1 to TRBJ2-5; 8 nucleotides align to TRBD2. The V segment lost 3 bases and the J segment 9 bases; nucleotides outside the gene matches: 18. Per germline, CDR1 DFQATT and CDR2 SNEGSKA (reference sequence). This CDR3 has 16 amino acids. This chain's CDR3 is CSASLRGLESAESQYF. The DNA for the CDR3 is TGCAGTGCTAGCCTCAGGGGACTAGAATCGGCTGAGTCCCAGTACTTC.

This clone has just one count. The chain couples TRBV3-1 to TRBJ1-2; D uncertain. Trimming removed 8 bases at V and 1 base at J, with 8 bases between. Germline CDR1 is LGHDT and CDR2 is YNNKEL (reference sequence). The CDR3 is 12 amino acids. CDR3 sequence (DNA): TGTGCCAGCGGCCTCGGTAACTATGGCTACACCTTC. This codes for CASGLGNYGYTF.